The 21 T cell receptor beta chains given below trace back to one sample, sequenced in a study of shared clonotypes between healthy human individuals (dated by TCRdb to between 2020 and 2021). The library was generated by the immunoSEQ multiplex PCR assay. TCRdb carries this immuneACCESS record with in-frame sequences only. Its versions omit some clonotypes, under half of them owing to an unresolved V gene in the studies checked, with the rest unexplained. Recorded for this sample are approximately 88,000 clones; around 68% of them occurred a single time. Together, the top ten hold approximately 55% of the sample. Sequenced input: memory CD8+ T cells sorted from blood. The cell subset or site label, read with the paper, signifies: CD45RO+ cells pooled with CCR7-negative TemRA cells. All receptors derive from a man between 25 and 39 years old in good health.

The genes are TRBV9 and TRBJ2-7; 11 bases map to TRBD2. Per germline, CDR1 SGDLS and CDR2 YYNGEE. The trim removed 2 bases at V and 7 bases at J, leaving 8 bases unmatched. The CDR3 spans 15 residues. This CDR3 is CASSVSGTSGREQYF. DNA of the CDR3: TGTGCCAGCAGCGTGTCCGGGACTAGCGGAAGGGAGCAGTACTTC.

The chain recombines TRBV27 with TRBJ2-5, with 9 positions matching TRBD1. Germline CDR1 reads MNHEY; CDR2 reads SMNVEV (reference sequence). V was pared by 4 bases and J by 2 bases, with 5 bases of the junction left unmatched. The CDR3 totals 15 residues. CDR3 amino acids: CASSSGQGSQETQYF. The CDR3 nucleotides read TGTGCCAGCAGTTCCGGACAGGGGTCGCAAGAGACCCAGTACTTC.

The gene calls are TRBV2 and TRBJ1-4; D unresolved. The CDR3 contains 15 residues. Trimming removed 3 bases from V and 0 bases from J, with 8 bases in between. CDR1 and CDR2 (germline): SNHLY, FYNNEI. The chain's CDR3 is CASSESRATNEKLFF. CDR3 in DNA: TGTGCCAGCAGTGAGTCACGTGCAACTAATGAAAAACTGTTTTTT.

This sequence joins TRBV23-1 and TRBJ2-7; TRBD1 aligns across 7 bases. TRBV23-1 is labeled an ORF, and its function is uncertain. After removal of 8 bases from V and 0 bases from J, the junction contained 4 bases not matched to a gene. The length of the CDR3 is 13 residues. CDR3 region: CASGRDSSYEQYF. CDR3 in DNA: TGCGCCAGCGGACGGGACAGCTCCTACGAGCAGTACTTC.

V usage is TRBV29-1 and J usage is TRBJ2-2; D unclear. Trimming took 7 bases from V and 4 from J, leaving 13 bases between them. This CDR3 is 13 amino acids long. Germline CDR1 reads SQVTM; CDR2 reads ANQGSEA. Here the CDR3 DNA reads TGCAGCGCATCCACGGGTTCCACCGGGGAGCTGTTTTTT. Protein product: CSASTGSTGELFF.

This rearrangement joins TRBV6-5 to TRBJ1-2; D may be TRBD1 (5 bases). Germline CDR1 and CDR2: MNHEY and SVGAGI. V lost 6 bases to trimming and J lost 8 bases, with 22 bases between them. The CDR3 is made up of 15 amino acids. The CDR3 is CASRDQGRGVQGYTF. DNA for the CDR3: TGTGCCAGCAGAGATCAGGGTAGAGGGGTACAGGGCTACACCTTC.

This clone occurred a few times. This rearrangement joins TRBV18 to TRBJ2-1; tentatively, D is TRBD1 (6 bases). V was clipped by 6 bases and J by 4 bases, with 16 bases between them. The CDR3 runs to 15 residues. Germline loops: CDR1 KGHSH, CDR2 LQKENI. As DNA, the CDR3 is TGTGCCAGCTCCCGGGACAACACAAATTACAATGAGCAGTTCTTC. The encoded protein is CASSRDNTNYNEQFF.

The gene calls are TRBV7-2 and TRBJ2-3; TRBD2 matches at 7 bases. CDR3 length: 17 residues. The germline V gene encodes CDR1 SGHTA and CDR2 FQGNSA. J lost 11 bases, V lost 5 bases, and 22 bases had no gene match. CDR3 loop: CASSPPGSIAGNLGQYF. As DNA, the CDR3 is TGTGCCAGCAGCCCCCCCGGGTCGATAGCGGGCAACTTGGGGCAGTATTTT.

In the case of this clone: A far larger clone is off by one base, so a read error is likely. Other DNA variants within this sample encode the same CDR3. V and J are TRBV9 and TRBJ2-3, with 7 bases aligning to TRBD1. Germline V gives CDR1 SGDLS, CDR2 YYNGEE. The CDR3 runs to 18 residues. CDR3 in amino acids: CASSVDPHRGRFTDTQYF. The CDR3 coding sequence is TGTGCCAGCAGTGTAGATCCCCACAGGGGACGATTCACAGATACGCAGTATTTT.

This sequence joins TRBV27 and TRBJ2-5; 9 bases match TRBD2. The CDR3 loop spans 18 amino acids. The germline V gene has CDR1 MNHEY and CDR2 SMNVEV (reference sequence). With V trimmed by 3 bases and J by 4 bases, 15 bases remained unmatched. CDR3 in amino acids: CASSFRGGSGRSGETQYF. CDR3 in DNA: TGTGCCAGCAGTTTTCGCGGGGGTAGCGGGAGATCAGGAGAGACCCAGTACTTC.

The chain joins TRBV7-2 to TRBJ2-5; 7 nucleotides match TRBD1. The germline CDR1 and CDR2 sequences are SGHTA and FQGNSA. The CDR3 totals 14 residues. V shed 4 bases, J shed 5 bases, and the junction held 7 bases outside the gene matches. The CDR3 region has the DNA TGTGCCAGCAGCTCGACAGGGTGGTTGGAGACCCAGTACTTC. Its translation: CASSSTGWLETQYF. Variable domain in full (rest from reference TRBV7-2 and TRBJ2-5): GAGVSQSPSNKVTEKGKDVELRCDPISGHTALYWYRQSLGQGLEFLIYFQGNSAPDKSGLPSDRFSAERTGGSVSTLTIQRTQQEDSAVYLCASSSTGWLETQYFGPGTRLLVL.

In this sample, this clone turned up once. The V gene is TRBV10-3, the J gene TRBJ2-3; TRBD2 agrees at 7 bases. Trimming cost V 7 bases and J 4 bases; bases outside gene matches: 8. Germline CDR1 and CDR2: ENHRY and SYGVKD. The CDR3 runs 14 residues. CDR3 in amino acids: CAITRNAGADTQYF. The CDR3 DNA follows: TGTGCCATCACCCGGAACGCGGGAGCAGATACGCAGTATTTT.

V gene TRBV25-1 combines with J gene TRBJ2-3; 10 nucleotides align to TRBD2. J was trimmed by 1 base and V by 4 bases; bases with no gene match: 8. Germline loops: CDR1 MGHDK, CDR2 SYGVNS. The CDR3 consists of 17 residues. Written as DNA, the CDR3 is TGTGCCAGCAGTGTTAGCGGGAGGACGATAGGCACAGATACGCAGTATTTT. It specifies CASSVSGRTIGTDTQYF.

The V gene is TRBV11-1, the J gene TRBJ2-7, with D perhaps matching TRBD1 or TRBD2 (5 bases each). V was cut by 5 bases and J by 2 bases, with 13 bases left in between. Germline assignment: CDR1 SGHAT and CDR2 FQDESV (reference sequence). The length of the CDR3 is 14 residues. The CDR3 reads CASSTTGGAYEQYF. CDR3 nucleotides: TGTGCCAGCAGCACTACTGGGGGAGCCTACGAGCAGTACTTC.

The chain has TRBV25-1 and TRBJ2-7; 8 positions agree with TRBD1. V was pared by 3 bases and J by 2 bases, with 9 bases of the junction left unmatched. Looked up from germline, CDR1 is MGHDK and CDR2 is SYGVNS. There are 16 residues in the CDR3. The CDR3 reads CASSDRGDRTTYEQYF. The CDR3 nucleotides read TGTGCCAGCAGTGATCGAGGGGACAGGACTACCTACGAGCAGTACTTC.

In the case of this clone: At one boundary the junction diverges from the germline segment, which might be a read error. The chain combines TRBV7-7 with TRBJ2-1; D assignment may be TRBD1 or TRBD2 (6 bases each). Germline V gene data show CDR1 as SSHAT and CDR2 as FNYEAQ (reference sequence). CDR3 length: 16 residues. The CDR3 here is CASSLTFGRGGNEQFF. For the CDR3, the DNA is TGTGCTAGCAGCCTTACTTTTGGGAGAGGGGGGAATGAGCAGTTCTTC.

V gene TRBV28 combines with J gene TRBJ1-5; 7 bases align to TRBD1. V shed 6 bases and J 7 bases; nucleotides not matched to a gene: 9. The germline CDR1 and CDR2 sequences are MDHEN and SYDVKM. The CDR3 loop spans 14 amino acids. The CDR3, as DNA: TGTGCCAGCAGCCACCGACAGGGTGCGCAGCCCCAGCATTTT. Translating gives CASSHRQGAQPQHF.

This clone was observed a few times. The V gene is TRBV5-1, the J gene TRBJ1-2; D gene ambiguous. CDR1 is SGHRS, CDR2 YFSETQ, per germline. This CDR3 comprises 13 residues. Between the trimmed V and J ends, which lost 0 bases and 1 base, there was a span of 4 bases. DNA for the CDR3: TGCGCCAGCAGCTTGGGGCTTAACTATGGCTACACCTTC. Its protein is CASSLGLNYGYTF.

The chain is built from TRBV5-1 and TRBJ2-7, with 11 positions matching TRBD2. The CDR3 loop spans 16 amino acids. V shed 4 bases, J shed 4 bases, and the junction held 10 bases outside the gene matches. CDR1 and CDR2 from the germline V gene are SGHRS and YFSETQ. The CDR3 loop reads CASSDEGLAGGYEQYF. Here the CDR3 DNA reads TGCGCCAGCAGCGACGAGGGGCTAGCGGGAGGATACGAGCAGTACTTC.

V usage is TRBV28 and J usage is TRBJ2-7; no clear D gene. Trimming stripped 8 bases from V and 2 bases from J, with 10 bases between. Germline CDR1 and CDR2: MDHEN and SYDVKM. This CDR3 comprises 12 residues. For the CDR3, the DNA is TGTGCCAGCCGCAGCGACACCTACGAGCAGTACTTC. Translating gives CASRSDTYEQYF.

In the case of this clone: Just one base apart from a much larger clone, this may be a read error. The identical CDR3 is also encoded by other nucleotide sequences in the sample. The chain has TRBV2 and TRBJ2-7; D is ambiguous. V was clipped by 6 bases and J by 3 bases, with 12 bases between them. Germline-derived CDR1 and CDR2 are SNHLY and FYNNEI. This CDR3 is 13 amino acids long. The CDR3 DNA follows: TGTGCCAGCAGCGACTGGGTTGGCTACGAGCAGTACTTC. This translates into CASSDWVGYEQYF.